This T cell receptor beta chain derives from a study of blood T cell repertoires in COVID-19. Sequenced by immunoSEQ multiplex PCR; TCRdb stores in-frame clones only, minus some. The repertoire has 310,000 or so clones, 70% to 90% of them found once; the top ten carry about 6%. The V gene lost 3 bases and the J gene lost 4 bases, with 8 bases spanning the gap. Germline V CDR1 and CDR2: ENHRY, SYGVKD. The CDR3 is made up of 13 amino acids. The material sequenced was PBMCs or T cells enriched from blood (not recorded which). The chain carries TRBV10-3 and TRBJ2-3; a possible D gene is TRBD2 (5 bases). This clonotype originated in a woman aged 40 to 50 who had recovered from COVID-19. This chain's CDR3 is CAISDTSSDTQYF. The CDR3 DNA is TGTGCCATCAGTGATACTAGTTCAGATACGCAGTATTTT.